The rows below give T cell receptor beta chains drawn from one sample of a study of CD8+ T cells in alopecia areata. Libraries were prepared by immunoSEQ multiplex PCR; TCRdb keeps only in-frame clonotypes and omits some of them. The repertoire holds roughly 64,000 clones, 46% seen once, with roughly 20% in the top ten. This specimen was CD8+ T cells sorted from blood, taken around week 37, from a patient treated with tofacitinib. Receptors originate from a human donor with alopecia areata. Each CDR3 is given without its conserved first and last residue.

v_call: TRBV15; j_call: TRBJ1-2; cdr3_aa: ATSRDRGQGAHGYT
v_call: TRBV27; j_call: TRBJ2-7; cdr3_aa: ASSPVANSYEQY
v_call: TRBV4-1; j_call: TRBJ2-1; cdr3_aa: ASSKPRTSGNNEQF
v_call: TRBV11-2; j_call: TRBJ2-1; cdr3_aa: ASSFRQGDEQF
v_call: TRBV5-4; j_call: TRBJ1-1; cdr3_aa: ASSLAGRATEAF
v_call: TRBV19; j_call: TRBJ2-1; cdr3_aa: ASSWSSYNEQF
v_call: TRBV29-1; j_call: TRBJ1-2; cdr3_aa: SVPVGQGATYGYT
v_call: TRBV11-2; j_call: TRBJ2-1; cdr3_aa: ASSNGVYEQF
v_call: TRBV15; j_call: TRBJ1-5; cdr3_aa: ATSRRSKDRDSNQPQH
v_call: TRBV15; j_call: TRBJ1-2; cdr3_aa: APSGAVGYT
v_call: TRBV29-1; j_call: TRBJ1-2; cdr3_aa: SVPSFDNYGYT
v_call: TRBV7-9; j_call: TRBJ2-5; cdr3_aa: ASSLEQRQETQY
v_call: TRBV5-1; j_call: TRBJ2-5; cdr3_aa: ASSFGSGKETQY
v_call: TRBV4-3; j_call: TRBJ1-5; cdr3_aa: ASSQDSGTGQPQH
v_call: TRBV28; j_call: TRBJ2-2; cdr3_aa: ASIPLRDTGELF
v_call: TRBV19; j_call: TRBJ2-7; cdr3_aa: ASSFNGSPYEQY
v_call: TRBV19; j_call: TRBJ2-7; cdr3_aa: ASSMTATYEQY
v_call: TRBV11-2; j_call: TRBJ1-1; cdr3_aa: ASSTTLPGLSTEAF
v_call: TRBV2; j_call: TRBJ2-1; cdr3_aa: ASRDELGTSGRGSYNEQF
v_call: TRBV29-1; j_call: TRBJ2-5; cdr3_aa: SANTGIEETQY
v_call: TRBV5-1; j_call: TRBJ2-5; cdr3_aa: ASSLGPSGFQETQY
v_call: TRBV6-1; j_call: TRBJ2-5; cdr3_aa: ASTMTSRETQY
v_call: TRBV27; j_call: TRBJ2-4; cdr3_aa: ASSPRGSFKNIQY
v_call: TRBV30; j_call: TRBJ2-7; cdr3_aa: AWSDSSYEQY
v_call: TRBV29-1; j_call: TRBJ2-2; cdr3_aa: SVVGTDSTGELF
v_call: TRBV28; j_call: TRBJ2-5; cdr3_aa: ASSLLREGLETQY
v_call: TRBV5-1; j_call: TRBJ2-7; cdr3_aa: ASSSEPYEQY
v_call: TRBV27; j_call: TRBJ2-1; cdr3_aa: ASSFAGSNEQF
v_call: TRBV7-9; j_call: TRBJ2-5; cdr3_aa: ASSGQGSGETQY
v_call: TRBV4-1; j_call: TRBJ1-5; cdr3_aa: ASSPTVDRDGNKPQH
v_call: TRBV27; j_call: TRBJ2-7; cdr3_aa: ASREAGLSYEQY
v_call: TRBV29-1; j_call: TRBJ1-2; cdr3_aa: SVEEGLWQGIYGYT
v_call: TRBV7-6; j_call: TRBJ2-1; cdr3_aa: ASSPSGREGYNEQF
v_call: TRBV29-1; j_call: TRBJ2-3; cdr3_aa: SVVQSWGDTQY
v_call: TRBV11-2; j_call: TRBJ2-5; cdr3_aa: ASNGETQY
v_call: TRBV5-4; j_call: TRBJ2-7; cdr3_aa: ASSPGGYEQY
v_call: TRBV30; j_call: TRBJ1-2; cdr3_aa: ACQSGWGDGYT
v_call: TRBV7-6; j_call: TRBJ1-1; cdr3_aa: ASSIEEGRKTEAF
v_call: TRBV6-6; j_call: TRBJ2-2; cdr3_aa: ASSLDTGELF
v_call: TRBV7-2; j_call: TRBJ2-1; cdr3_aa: ASSLLFGGVHGEQF
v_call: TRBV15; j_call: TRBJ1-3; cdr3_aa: ATSRVQSSGNTIY
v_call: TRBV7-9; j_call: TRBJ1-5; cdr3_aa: ASSRKSNQPQH
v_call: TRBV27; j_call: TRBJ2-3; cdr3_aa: ASRVLDTDTQY
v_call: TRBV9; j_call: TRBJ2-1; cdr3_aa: ASSGIDLNEQF
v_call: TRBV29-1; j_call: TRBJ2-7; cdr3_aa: SVERTDSYEQY
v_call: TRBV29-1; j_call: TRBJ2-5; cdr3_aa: SVDPGTHEETQY
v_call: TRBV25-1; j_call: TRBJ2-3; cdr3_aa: ASSEARISDTQY
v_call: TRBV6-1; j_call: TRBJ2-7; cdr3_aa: ASIAFSPVIYEQY
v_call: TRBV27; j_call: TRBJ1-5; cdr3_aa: ASSLFCVTGVGNQPQH
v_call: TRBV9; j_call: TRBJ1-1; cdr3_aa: ASSVRQGDEAF
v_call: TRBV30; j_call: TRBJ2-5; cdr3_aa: AWDRTGSETQY
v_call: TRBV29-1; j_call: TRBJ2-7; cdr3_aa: SAGGAYEQY
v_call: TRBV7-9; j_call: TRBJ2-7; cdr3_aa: ASSLGRNEQY